This T cell receptor (beta chain) was observed in a study of spatial heterogeneity in lung cancer. This clonotype was seen a handful of times. TCRdb re-called the 5' RACE reads through MiXCR, storing one row per CDR3 protein. The repertoire consists of about 120,000 distinct CDR3 sequences, with more than 9% occurring once and the leading ten covering roughly 15%. Time point described: blood at routine non-recurrence follow-up after resection. Unsorted tumor, nontumor lung tissue or cryopreserved PBMC supplied the whole RNA. This material consisted of PBMCs, taken at follow-up. This TCR was sampled from a male donor with early-stage non-small cell lung cancer.

Written as DNA, the CDR3 is TGTGCCAGCAGTGTAGGACTAGCGGATGAGCAGTTCTTC. Its translation: CASSVGLADEQFF. The V call is TRBV6-1, the J call TRBJ2-1; 10 bases align to TRBD2. In germline, CDR1 is MNHNS, CDR2 SASEGT. J gave up 8 bases and V 4 bases, and 2 bases lay outside the gene matches. The CDR3 spans 13 residues.